This entry lists 5 T cell receptor beta chains sequenced from one sample in a study of blood T cell repertoires in COVID-19. Method: immunoSEQ multiplex PCR; TCRdb's copy keeps in-frame clones and lacks some. The sample records roughly 20,000 clones, 70% to 90% being singletons. The sample comprised peripheral blood. These receptors were taken from a human donor in a cohort sampled during active COVID-19.

V and J are TRBV7-3 and TRBJ1-5, with 9 bases matching TRBD1. The V gene end was trimmed by 5 bases and the J gene end by 0 bases; junction bases not matched to a gene: 8. The CDR3 spans 17 residues. Germline V CDR1 and CDR2: SGHTA, FQGTGA. CDR3 sequence: CASSDGQGPYSNQPQHF. Written as DNA, the CDR3 is TGTGCCAGCAGCGATGGACAGGGGCCTTATAGCAATCAGCCCCAGCATTTT.

This clone has a single count. The V gene is TRBV28, the J gene TRBJ2-1; 13 bases map to TRBD2. CDR1 is MDHEN, CDR2 SYDVKM, per germline. Germline trimming cut 1 base from V and 14 bases from J; bases unmatched to any gene: 8. The length of the CDR3 is 15 residues. The CDR3 DNA reads as TGTGCCAGCAGTTTATCGCAGGGACTAGCGGGACGGGAGTTCTTC. It specifies CASSLSQGLAGREFF.

The J gene is TRBJ1-2, the V gene TRBV6-5; the D is unclear. The germline V gene encodes CDR1 MNHEY and CDR2 SVGAGI. There are 14 residues in the CDR3. The ends were cut back, 6 bases at V and 3 bases at J, with 14 bases in the middle. The CDR3 nucleotides read TGTGCCAGCAGGTTTAGCGGGGAGCACTATGGCTACACCTTC. Amino acids: CASRFSGEHYGYTF.

This chain connects TRBV6-6 to TRBJ2-1; D is unresolved. Germline lookup yields CDR1 MNHNY and CDR2 SVGAGI (reference sequence). The CDR3 spans 15 residues. V dropped 2 bases and J dropped 6 bases, with 14 bases sitting between them. The CDR3 is CASSYEPSRGNEQFF. CDR3 DNA: TGTGCCAGCAGTTACGAGCCTTCCCGAGGCAATGAGCAGTTCTTC.

The chain links TRBV12-3 or TRBV12-4 to TRBJ1-4; TRBD1 matches at 8 bases. V shed 6 bases and J 8 bases; nucleotides not matched to a gene: 5. The CDR3 has 13 amino acids. The CDR3 DNA sequence: TGTGCCAGCAGACCCTCAGGGGGCGAAAAACTGTTTTTT. Protein: CASRPSGGEKLFF.